This T cell receptor (beta chain) was sequenced for a study of control samples from healthy donors and cancer patients. Germline CDR1 LNHDA, CDR2 SQIVND (reference sequence). The CDR3 has 19 amino acids. Trimming cost V 6 bases and J 5 bases, with 29 bases left between them. Assay used: immunoSEQ multiplex PCR; TCRdb lists only in-frame clones, some missing. The profile shows over 75,000 clones, approximately 78% of them singletons. The sequencing input was blood. The sequence derives from a man in his fifties or sixties in good health. The chain has TRBV19 and TRBJ1-3; D is ambiguous. The CDR3 loop is CASRNQTGEPEPPRNTIYF. CDR3 nucleotide sequence: TGTGCCAGTAGAAACCAAACTGGGGAGCCCGAACCCCCCAGAAACACCATATATTTT.